The clone carrying this T cell receptor (beta chain) has ten or more counts. What it binds is unknown. The data were taken from a study of T cell repertoires in cytomegalovirus infection. Turning to the study itself: It was the public TCR beta signatures that indicated both CMV infection and matching HLA type. Notes on the study in general: HLA-C-restricted CMV clonotypes gave the most frequent clonotype in two of eight donors.

This CDR3 spans 15 amino acids. Per the germline V gene, CDR1 is SGHVS and CDR2 is FQNEAQ. V lost 1 base to trimming and J lost 2 bases; unmatched junction nucleotides: 5. TCRdb used MiXCR to reprocess the reads, holding one entry per CDR3 protein. The repertoire includes about 490,000 distinct CDR3 sequences, approximately 16% of them detected once, and 20% to 30% sits in the top ten. The chain is built from TRBV7-8 and TRBJ2-7, with 7 bases lining up with TRBD1. The material sequenced was CD8+ T cells from PBMCs. This sequence originates from a human donor in good health (CMV status not recorded). Some clones in this sample may be carry-over from other donors' samples. This chain's CDR3 is CASSLGRGIPYEQYF. The CDR3 DNA sequence: TGTGCCAGCAGCTTAGGCAGGGGGATTCCCTACGAGCAGTACTTC.